These T cell receptor beta chains were read from a single sample in a study of CD8 T cells in ankylosing spondylitis. TCRdb redid the calling of the 5' RACE reads with MiXCR, one entry per CDR3 protein. The table includes 750,000 to 850,000 distinct CDR3 sequences, 12% detected once. Sample: blood, either unsorted or a sorted T cell fraction (not recorded which). Source of these receptors: a male donor with ankylosing spondylitis. Each CDR3 is given without its conserved first and last residue. The D gene is left open where the match is weak.

j_call	cdr3_length	v_call	d_call	cdr3_aa
TRBJ1-1	11	TRBV6-6	NA	ASRAQRHTEAF
TRBJ1-2	14	TRBV6-1	TRBD1	ASSETGQGGLSRYT
TRBJ1-6	11	TRBV6-6	NA	ASNRLFNSPLH
TRBJ2-1	13	TRBV9	TRBD2	ASSVRGGLGNEQF
TRBJ2-3	14	TRBV6-1	TRBD1	ASTLPGGRGTDTQY
TRBJ2-5	13	TRBV7-2	NA	ASSLGSPPGETQY
TRBJ2-7	13	TRBV7-2	TRBD2	ASSPRISGGYEQY
TRBJ2-7	15	TRBV5-5	NA	ASSLAGGSGVHYEQY
TRBJ2-5	11	TRBV6-1	NA	ASNNRAQETQY
TRBJ2-5	10	TRBV29-1	NA	SGTLGEETQY
TRBJ2-5	10	TRBV19	NA	ASSGSQETQY
TRBJ2-2	14	TRBV4-3	NA	ASSQSTLLEGGELF
TRBJ2-3	13	TRBV5-1	NA	ASSPGTAGFDTQY
TRBJ2-3	14	TRBV5-1	TRBD2	ASSTWTSGDQDTQY
TRBJ2-7	13	TRBV7-8	NA	ASSLGPQGSYEQY
TRBJ1-2	18	TRBV4-2	NA	ASSQGGRTTLRGTNYGYT
TRBJ2-3	13	TRBV11-2	NA	ASSPRGGPTDTQY
TRBJ1-6	11	TRBV7-2	NA	ASSPRRDSPLH
TRBJ2-1	12	TRBV5-1	TRBD2	ASSFGLAGGEQF
TRBJ2-7	10	TRBV30	NA	AWSGGLDEQY
TRBJ2-1	10	TRBV29-1	NA	SVDTRGREQF
TRBJ2-5	12	TRBV18	TRBD2	ASSPPSGRETQY
TRBJ2-7	11	TRBV4-2	NA	ASSQDSWYEQY
TRBJ2-7	10	TRBV7-2	NA	ASSSPHNEQY
TRBJ2-3	15	TRBV15	TRBD1	ATSRATGTESTDTQY
TRBJ2-3	13	TRBV20-1	NA	SARGGGGATDTQY
TRBJ2-1	9	TRBV7-9	NA	ASSSPGEQF
TRBJ1-5	10	TRBV20-1	NA	SARDGLRAQH